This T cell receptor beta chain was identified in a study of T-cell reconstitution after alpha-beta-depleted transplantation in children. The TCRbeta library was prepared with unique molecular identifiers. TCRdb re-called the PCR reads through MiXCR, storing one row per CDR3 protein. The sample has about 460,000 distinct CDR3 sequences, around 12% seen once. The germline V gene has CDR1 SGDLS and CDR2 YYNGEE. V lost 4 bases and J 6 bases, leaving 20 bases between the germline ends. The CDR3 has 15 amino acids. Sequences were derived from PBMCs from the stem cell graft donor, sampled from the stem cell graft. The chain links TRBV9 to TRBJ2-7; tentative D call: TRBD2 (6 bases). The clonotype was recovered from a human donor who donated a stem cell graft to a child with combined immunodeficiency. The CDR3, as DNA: TGTGCCAGCAGCCCCTCACAGTTCGGGGGTCGCGAGCAGTACTTC. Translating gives CASSPSQFGGREQYF.